One and the same sample provided the 14 T cell receptor beta chains below, sequenced in a study of cytomegalovirus exposure and HLA in healthy donors. 13 Jbeta primers and 60 Vbeta primers were used for the PCR. The repertoire was sequenced with immunoSEQ multiplex PCR; TCRdb's copy has only in-frame clones and lacks some. Its listing shows approximately 120,000 clones. Material: PBMCs. Receptors originate from a man younger than 35 in good health and CMV-seronegative.

The chain employs TRBV27 and TRBJ2-3; 7 bases align to TRBD2. Germline V gene lookup returns CDR1 MNHEY and CDR2 SMNVEV (reference sequence). The CDR3 consists of 18 residues. V lost 3 bases, J lost 5 bases, and 17 bases stayed unmatched. CDR3 in amino acids: CASSFPPGGRASLDTQYF. As DNA, the CDR3 is TGTGCCAGCAGTTTCCCTCCGGGTGGGAGGGCTAGCTTAGATACGCAGTATTTT.

V and J are TRBV6-5 and TRBJ1-2, with no clear D. Trimming pared 0 bases from V and 4 bases from J, leaving 9 bases between. Per germline, CDR1 MNHEY and CDR2 SVGAGI. CDR3 length: 14 residues. The DNA of the CDR3 is TGTGCCAGCAGTTACTCCCCGGGGAGCTATGGCTACACCTTC. Its protein product is CASSYSPGSYGYTF.

The V and J genes are TRBV11-3 and TRBJ2-1; D may be TRBD2 (5 bases). Germline lookup yields CDR1 SGHNT and CDR2 YENEEA. The CDR3 sequence is 13 residues long. V gave up 6 bases and J gave up 3 bases, with 9 bases separating them. The CDR3: CASSITSYNEQFF. DNA of the CDR3: TGTGCCAGCAGTATCACTAGCTACAATGAGCAGTTCTTC.

The chain combines TRBV5-1 with TRBJ2-7; 9 bases fit TRBD1. V was pared by 0 bases and J by 6 bases, with 7 bases of the junction left unmatched. This CDR3 spans 15 amino acids. CDR1 is SGHRS and CDR2 is YFSETQ in the germline V gene. The CDR3 nucleotides read TGCGCCAGCAGCTTGGGTGGGACAGGGACGATCGAGCAGTACTTC. Its translation is CASSLGGTGTIEQYF. Looking up the rest from reference TRBV5-1 and TRBJ2-7 gives the full variable domain: KAGVTQTPRYLIKTRGQQVTLSCSPISGHRSVSWYQQTPGQGLQFLFEYFSETQRNKGNFPGRFSGRQFSNSRSEMNVSTLELGDSALYLCASSLGGTGTIEQYFGPGTRLTVT.

This chain connects TRBV6-5 to TRBJ2-5, with 7 bases identical to TRBD2. The germline CDR1 and CDR2 sequences are MNHEY and SVGAGI. V lost 7 bases, J lost 5 bases, and 13 bases stayed unmatched. CDR3 length: 15 residues. Here the CDR3 reads CASNPGAGFRETQYF. The CDR3 nucleotides are TGTGCCAGCAATCCTGGAGCGGGATTCAGGGAGACCCAGTACTTC.

J is TRBJ2-7 and V is TRBV4-1; 7 bases fit TRBD2. V dropped 5 bases and J dropped 4; count of bases not matched to a gene: 11. The CDR3 length is 15 residues. CDR1 and CDR2 from the germline V gene are MGHRA and YSYEKL. The chain's CDR3 is CASSREGGGSYEQYF. The CDR3 DNA is TGCGCCAGCAGCAGGGAGGGAGGTGGGTCATACGAGCAGTACTTC.

V usage is TRBV18 and J usage is TRBJ2-7, with 8 bases that match TRBD2. The germline gives CDR1 KGHSH, CDR2 LQKENI. J lost 0 bases, V lost 4 bases, and 8 bases had no gene match. This CDR3 region has 16 residues. The CDR3 protein is CASSRGLASSSYEQYF. CDR3 nucleotide sequence: TGTGCCAGCTCACGTGGACTAGCCAGTAGCTCCTACGAGCAGTACTTC.

The chain uses TRBV5-4 and TRBJ2-3, with 9 positions matching TRBD2. V was clipped by 4 bases and J by 1 base; unmatched bases: 10. Germline CDR1 and CDR2: SGHNT and YYREEE (reference sequence). The CDR3 is made up of 17 amino acids. CDR3 region: CASSPAASGDRTDTQYF. The CDR3 region has the DNA TGTGCCAGCAGCCCGGCGGCTAGCGGGGACCGCACAGATACGCAGTATTTT.

The genes are TRBV29-1 and TRBJ2-3; 9 nucleotides align to TRBD2. J gave up 4 bases and V 3 bases, and 8 bases lay outside the gene matches. Germline CDR1 reads SQVTM; CDR2 reads ANQGSEA. There are 15 residues in the CDR3. The CDR3 nucleotides read TGCAGCGTTGAGGGGAAAGGCGGGAGGGCAGATACGCAGTATTTT. Translated: CSVEGKGGRADTQYF.

V usage is TRBV7-6 and J usage is TRBJ1-1; TRBD1 is a possible D gene (5 bases). The CDR3 is 15 amino acids. CDR1 SGHVS and CDR2 FNYEAQ come from the germline V gene. V lost 2 bases to trimming and J lost 1 base, with 11 bases between them. CDR3 region: CASSLSRTRNTEAFF. As DNA, the CDR3 is TGTGCCAGCAGCTTATCCAGGACAAGGAACACTGAAGCTTTCTTT. Full variable domain (outside the CDR3, taken from reference TRBV7-6 and TRBJ1-1): GAGVSQSPRYKVTKRGQDVALRCDPISGHVSLYWYRQALGQGPEFLTYFNYEAQQDKSGLPNDRFSAERPEGSISTLTIQRTEQRDSAMYRCASSLSRTRNTEAFFGQGTRLTVV.

This chain connects TRBV6-1 to TRBJ2-5; TRBD2 is a possible D gene (5 bases). The J call may be incorrect, as the DNA end agrees better with TRBJ2-7. The CDR3 loop spans 13 amino acids. Germline V gene lookup returns CDR1 MNHNS and CDR2 SASEGT. CDR3 region: CASSSGTTYEQYF. The CDR3 DNA is TGTGCCAGCAGTAGCGGCACAACCTACGAGCAGTACTTC.

V usage is TRBV5-1 and J usage is TRBJ2-1, with a weak D call TRBD1 (5 bases). From germline, CDR1 is SGHRS and CDR2 YFSETQ. The CDR3 is made up of 14 amino acids. V was shortened by 0 bases and J by 8 bases, with 12 bases between the two germline ends. The CDR3 DNA follows: TGCGCCAGCAGCTTGGCCGCCAGGGTGGATGAGCAGTTCTTC. It codes for CASSLAARVDEQFF.

This chain links TRBV4-1 with TRBJ2-1; no firm D call. Per germline, CDR1 MGHRA and CDR2 YSYEKL. The CDR3 totals 14 residues. The ends were cut back, 10 bases at V and 0 bases at J, with 13 bases in the middle. The CDR3 nucleotides read TGCGCCACCAGTTATAGAAGCTCCTACAATGAGCAGTTCTTC. Protein product: CATSYRSSYNEQFF.

The chain has TRBV11-2 and TRBJ1-2; D may be TRBD1 (6 bases). This CDR3 spans 15 amino acids. In germline, CDR1 is SGHAT, CDR2 FQNNGV. Trimming pared 5 bases from V and 8 bases from J, leaving 21 bases between. CDR3 nucleotides: TGTGCCAGCAGCGCGGGCATCTCAGGGGTGGGGGGCTACACCTTC. This gives the protein CASSAGISGVGGYTF.